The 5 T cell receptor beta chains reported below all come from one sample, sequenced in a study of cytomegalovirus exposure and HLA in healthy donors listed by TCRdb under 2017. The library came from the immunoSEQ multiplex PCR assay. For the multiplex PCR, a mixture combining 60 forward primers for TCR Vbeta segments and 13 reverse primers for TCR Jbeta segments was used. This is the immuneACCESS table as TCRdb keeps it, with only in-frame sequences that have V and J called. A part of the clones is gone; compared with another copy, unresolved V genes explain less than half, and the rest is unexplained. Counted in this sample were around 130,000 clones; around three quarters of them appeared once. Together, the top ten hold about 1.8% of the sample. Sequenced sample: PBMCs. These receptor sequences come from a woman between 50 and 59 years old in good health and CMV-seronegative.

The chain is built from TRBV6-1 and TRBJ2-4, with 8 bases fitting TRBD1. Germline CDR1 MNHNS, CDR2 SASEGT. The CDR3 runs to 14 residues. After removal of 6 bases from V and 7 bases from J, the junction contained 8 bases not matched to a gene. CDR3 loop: CASRGTGWLNIQYF. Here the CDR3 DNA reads TGTGCCAGCAGGGGGACAGGTTGGTTGAACATTCAGTACTTC.

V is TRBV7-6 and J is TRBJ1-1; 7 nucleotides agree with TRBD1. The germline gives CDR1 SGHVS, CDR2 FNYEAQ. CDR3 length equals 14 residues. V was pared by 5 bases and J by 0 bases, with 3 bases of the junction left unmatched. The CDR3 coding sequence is TGTGCCAGCAGCGAGACAGGGATGAACACTGAAGCTTTCTTT. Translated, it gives CASSETGMNTEAFF. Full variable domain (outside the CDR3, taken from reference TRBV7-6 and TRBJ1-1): GAGVSQSPRYKVTKRGQDVALRCDPISGHVSLYWYRQALGQGPEFLTYFNYEAQQDKSGLPNDRFSAERPEGSISTLTIQRTEQRDSAMYRCASSETGMNTEAFFGQGTRLTVV.

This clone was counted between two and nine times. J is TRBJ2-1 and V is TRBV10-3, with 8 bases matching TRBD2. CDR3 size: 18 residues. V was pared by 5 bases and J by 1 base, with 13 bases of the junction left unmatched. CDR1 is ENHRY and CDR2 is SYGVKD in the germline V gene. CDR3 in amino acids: CAISTPRGAGESYNEQFF. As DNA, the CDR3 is TGTGCCATCAGTACCCCCCGGGGAGCGGGAGAATCCTACAATGAGCAGTTCTTC.

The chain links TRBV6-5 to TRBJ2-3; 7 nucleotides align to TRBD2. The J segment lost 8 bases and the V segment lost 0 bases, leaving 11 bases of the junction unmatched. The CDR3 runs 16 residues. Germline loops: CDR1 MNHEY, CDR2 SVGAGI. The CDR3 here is CASSYSGPAGVRTQYF. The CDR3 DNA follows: TGTGCCAGCAGTTACTCGGGTCCTGCGGGGGTGCGTACGCAGTATTTT.

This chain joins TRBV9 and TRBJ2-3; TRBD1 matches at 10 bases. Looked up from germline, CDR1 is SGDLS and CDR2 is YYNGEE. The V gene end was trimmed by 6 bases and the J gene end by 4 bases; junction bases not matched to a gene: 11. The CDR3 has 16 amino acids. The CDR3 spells CASTLTGTGDPDTQYF. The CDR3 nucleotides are TGTGCCAGCACACTAACCGGGACAGGGGATCCAGATACGCAGTATTTT. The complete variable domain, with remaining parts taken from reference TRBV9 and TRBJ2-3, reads DSGVTQTPKHLITATGQRVTLRCSPRSGDLSVYWYQQSLDQGLQFLIQYYNGEERAKGNILERFSAQQFPDLHSELNLSSLELGDSALYFCASTLTGTGDPDTQYFGPGTRLTVL.